The 5 T cell receptor beta chains given below trace back to one sample, sequenced in a study of blood T cells in healthy people across ages. Primed by a sample-barcoded 5' primer and a J-beta primer mix, a second PCR proceeded for 7 to 11 cycles. TCRdb redid the calling of the 5' RACE reads with MiXCR, one entry per CDR3 protein. Here the sample spans approximately 1.5 million distinct CDR3 sequences, 30% to 35% being singletons. The sample comprised blood. The source of these receptors is a woman under 40 in good health.

The chain has TRBV18 and TRBJ1-1, with unresolved D. V lost 2 bases and J 1 base, leaving 8 bases between the germline ends. The CDR3 consists of 14 residues. Germline CDR1 KGHSH, CDR2 LQKENI. CDR3 residues: CASSPGFSNTEAFF. CDR3 bases: TGTGCCAGCTCACCAGGGTTCTCGAACACTGAAGCTTTCTTT.

The chain recombines TRBV4-1 with TRBJ1-5; a weak D match, TRBD1 (6 bases). The CDR3 runs 17 residues. V was cut by 1 base and J by 4 bases, with 17 bases left in between. Germline V lookup: CDR1 MGHRA, CDR2 YSYEKL. CDR3: CASSQVLGQILNQPQHF. The CDR3 DNA reads as TGCGCCAGCAGCCAAGTACTCGGACAGATCTTGAATCAGCCCCAGCATTTT.

In its sample, this clonotype was seen a few times. V gene TRBV20-1 combines with J gene TRBJ2-3; the D gene could be TRBD1 or TRBD2 (5 bases each). In germline, CDR1 is DFQATT, CDR2 SNEGSKA (reference sequence). The CDR3 consists of 17 residues. V was clipped by 0 bases and J by 8 bases, with 24 bases between them. The CDR3 is CSARERTGTRWIGTQYF. The CDR3 DNA sequence: TGCAGTGCTAGAGAGCGGACCGGGACCCGGTGGATCGGTACGCAGTATTTT.

This chain connects TRBV18 to TRBJ2-7; 7 bases are shared with TRBD1. The CDR3 runs 15 residues. The germline CDR1 and CDR2 sequences are KGHSH and LQKENI. After removal of 5 bases from V and 5 bases from J, the junction contained 12 bases not matched to a gene. CDR3 DNA: TGTGCCAGCTCATGCGACAGGGTCCAGCGCGACGAGCAGTACTTC. Translating it yields CASSCDRVQRDEQYF.

The sample holds one count of this clonotype. The genes are TRBV20-1 and TRBJ2-1, with D hard to call. V lost 3 bases and J lost 10, with 16 bases in between. CDR1 and CDR2 (germline): DFQATT, SNEGSKA (reference sequence). The CDR3 totals 13 residues. The CDR3: CSARLSLPPEQFF. Written as DNA, the CDR3 is TGCAGTGCTAGGTTAAGTCTTCCCCCGGAGCAGTTCTTC.